This paragraph covers one TCR beta chain sequence. The V gene end was trimmed by 7 bases and the J gene end by 2 bases; junction bases not matched to a gene: 9. This CDR3 contains 15 residues. The germline V gene encodes CDR1 MNHEY and CDR2 SMNVEV (reference sequence). These data belong to a study of blood T cell repertoires in COVID-19. About the research overall: There were acute and convalescent COVID-19 samples, and they came from the United States, Italy and Spain. Sample material is recorded as cDNA or gDNA derived from T cells, B-cell-depleted T cells, or PBMCs.

As handled by the study authors: How many nucleated cells were present was estimated from reference gene primer amplification. Here immunoSEQ multiplex PCR was the method, and the copy in TCRdb shows in-frame clones only, minus some. From that table come the V and J calls and clone size; the DNA was used to work out D and trimming. The sample shows more than 85,000 clones, about nine tenths of them seen only once. Input material: peripheral blood. This TCR came from a human donor in a cohort sampled during active COVID-19. V is TRBV27 and J is TRBJ2-7; 9 positions match TRBD1. DNA of the CDR3: TGTGCCAGCACCGAAAAGACAGGGGGTCCCTACGAGCAGTACTTC. It is translated as CASTEKTGGPYEQYF.